This TCR beta chain stems from a study of CD8+ T cells in alopecia areata. Overall study: Percent of scalp involved defined treated patients' severity scores.

This CDR3 region has 15 residues. Germline lookup yields CDR1 MNHEY and CDR2 SMNVEV (reference sequence). V was pared by 2 bases and J by 4 bases, with 14 bases between. RNA, once extracted, was reverse transcribed into cDNA for use as the sequencing template. Clones were sequenced by immunoSEQ multiplex PCR, and TCRdb holds only the in-frame ones, with some missing. The sample lists 210,000 or so clones, around 65% seen once, with 1% to 1.5% in the top ten. Described treatment: oral pan-JAK inhibitor, 5-10 mg twice daily. The rearrangement joins TRBV27 to TRBJ1-1, with D perhaps matching TRBD1 (5 bases). This receptor was identified in a human donor with alopecia areata. The sample consisted of CD4+ T cells sorted from blood, taken between weeks 43 and 45, from a patient treated with tofacitinib. CDR3 amino acids: CASSLMGQLSTEAFF. As DNA, the CDR3 is TGTGCCAGCAGTTTAATGGGGCAATTGAGCACTGAAGCTTTCTTT.